This TCR beta chain appears in the sequencing data of a study of T cell responses to AZD1222 COVID-19 vaccine listed by TCRdb under 2021. Turning to the overall study: AZD1222 recipients whose second dose came at about 4 weeks and those whose second dose came at about 12 weeks were combined into one group, since spike-specific TCR depth and breadth did not differ between the two schedules. TCR sequencing covered fewer than 250 trial participants: some 210 given two doses of AZD1222 and about 26 given two doses of MenACWY control vaccine. Trial participants were enrolled by age into 18-55, 56-69 and 70-plus year subgroups, with 148, 28 and 57 TCR-sequenced participants respectively. The paper's findings and limits, for the study overall: After two AZD1222 doses, spike-specific TCR breadth and depth were significantly higher than at day 0 and than in MenACWY recipients. Because no samples from the day 14 peak response were available, repertoires could be characterized only after the peak T cell response. CD4 TCRs associated with the vaccine covered the entire spike protein, and the dominant responses were in regions 160-218 and 743-854. Conclusions about previously exposed vaccinees are limited because only a handful of AZD1222 recipients were SARS-CoV-2 seropositive at baseline. Nearly half of unique spike-specific TCRs reportedly recognized epitopes outside regions mutated in the B.1.351 and B.1.1.7 variants. In the small 56-69-year group, the increase in depth fell short of significance, most likely because of low power. Most participants were white British and females outnumbered males, and the authors suggested that clonal diversity may have been underestimated.

From its cysteine to its phenylalanine, the CDR3 spans 15 amino acids. Only CDR3 DNA remains: 45 bases, in frame from the first base. Trimming takes 2 bases off V and 9 bases off J; junction bases not matched to a gene: 9. According to the germline V gene, CDR1 reads MDHEN and CDR2 reads SYDVKM. On this clone: Its antigen specificity is not known. Per-nucleotide qualities are absent, and no much larger clonotype sits a single base away.

The CDR3 regions of human TCRbeta chains were analyzed by immunosequencing. In the source study's methods: TCRs in the repertoires were compared against a reference library of SARS-CoV-2-specific TCRs that had been generated with the MIRA antigen-specificity platform. Breadth meant the fraction of unique TCRs that were SARS-CoV-2-associated, whereas depth meant the fraction of total T cells that were SARS-CoV-2-associated. Using the MIRA data, each spike-specific TCR was assigned both to the spike region to which the TCR was reactive and to a CD4 or CD8 class. Log10-transformed breadth and depth values were compared by one-way ANOVA with Sidak's multiple comparisons tests. This immuneACCESS table, as held by TCRdb, lists in-frame sequences with V and J called but not all clones. Of the missing ones, under half trace to an unresolved V gene in checked studies; the others have no known cause. The V and J calls and the clone size are those of that table, but D and trimming were determined from the DNA. The sample data list approximately 110,000 clones, and 88% of these were observed just once. The leading ten clones occupy roughly 4.4% of the sample.

The meaning of the sample's time point label: baseline before first vaccination. Vaccinee samples were obtained from the UK trials COV001 and COV002, which included a single-blind randomized controlled phase 2/3 trial of AZD1222 (ChAdOx1 nCoV-19) in healthy adults. Trial participant PBMC samples were collected at day 0 and day 28 after the second dose for TCRbeta chain sequencing. Recombination joined TRBV28 with TRBJ1-5, and TRBD1 matches 8 of the central bases. The sample in question was peripheral blood, obtained on day 0 of AZD1222 vaccination. The clonotype comes from an adult in good health. The CDR3 protein is CASSLGTGNSRPQHF. The nucleotide sequence is TGTGCCAGCAGTTTAGGGACAGGCAATTCGAGGCCCCAGCATTTT.